This T cell receptor (beta chain) was sequenced for a study of Ad26.COV2.S vaccination and SARS-CoV-2 variants. Study context: In the study, Ad26.COV2.S was injected intramuscularly once, or twice 56 days apart.

On this clone: The antigen remains unidentified.

Whole-study results and caveats: The study found higher spike-specific TCR breadth in vaccine than placebo recipients.

Data came from immunoSEQ multiplex PCR; TCRdb stores just in-frame clones and leaves some out. This sample has 300,000 to 500,000 clones, with 88% found just once. With 3 bases removed from V and 8 bases from J, the gap between germline ends came to 5 bases. The germline CDR1 and CDR2 sequences are SGHRS and YFSETQ. This CDR3 spans 10 amino acids. Treatment denoted: roughly 19 received Ad26.COV2.S at low or high dose, single or two shots; about 5 received placebo; per-sample allocation not given. Sampling was performed 63 days after the first vaccine or placebo injection. This sequence originates from a person between 18 and 59 years old who received the Ad26.COV2.S COVID-19 vaccine or a placebo. The sample consisted of peripheral blood, taken in a trial of Ad26.COV2.S vaccine versus placebo. V is TRBV5-1 and J is TRBJ2-5; no definite D call. CDR3 nucleotides: TGCGCCAGCAGCTGTGTTACCCAGTACTTC. This translates into CASSCVTQYF.